Shown below are 30 T cell receptor beta chains from a single sample sequenced in a study of T cells in women clearing cervical HPV infection (dated by TCRdb to the late 2010s). Library creation used the immunoSEQ multiplex PCR assay. Drawn from immuneACCESS, this table holds only the in-frame rearrangements with V and J called that TCRdb kept. Clones are partly lost; checked studies trace under half to an unresolved V gene and leave the rest unexplained. In this sample's table one finds tens of thousands of clones. Roughly 7.2% of the sample comes from the top ten. Sequencing was carried out using blood buffy coat. These receptors were collected from a woman aged 18-69 years with a cervical HPV16 infection that either progressed to CIN3+ or cleared (not recorded which).

Details on this clone: The read gets to within 3 residues of the CDR3 end, and the germline J gene fills in the rest. This chain uses TRBV19 with TRBJ2-5, with D perhaps TRBD1 (6 bases). The CDR3 covers 14 residues. Trimming stripped 3 bases from V and 5 bases from J, with 13 bases between. Germline lookup yields CDR1 LNHDA and CDR2 SQIVND (reference sequence). The covered CDR3 bases are TGTGCCAGTAGTATGTGGGGGCGCGAGGAGACC. The encoded protein is CASSMWGREET. The full CDR3 is CASSMWGREETQYF.

Note on this clone: Read sequence stops 3 residues before the CDR3 end, and the germline J gene provides the missing end. The chain combines TRBV7-6 with TRBJ1-6; D uncertain. The length of the CDR3 is 14 residues. Germline V gene data show CDR1 as SGHVS and CDR2 as FNYEAQ. V was trimmed by 4 bases and J by 7 bases, leaving 11 bases between them. This chain's CDR3 is CASSSNLINSPLHF. Partial CDR3 DNA: TGTGCCAGCAGCTCGAACTTAATCAATTCACCC.

A note on this clone: The read ends 3 residues before the CDR3 terminus; that terminus is restored from the germline J gene. The chain carries TRBV6-2 or TRBV6-3 and TRBJ1-6; D is perhaps TRBD1 (6 bases). The CDR3 consists of 13 residues. V gave up 7 bases and J gave up 11 bases, with 15 bases separating them. Germline CDR1 and CDR2: MNHEY and SVGEGT. CDR3 sequence: CASNPDSLTPLHF. Incomplete CDR3 DNA: TGTGCCAGCAACCCGGACAGCCTGACACCC.

Concerning this clone itself: The read is 3 residues too short to cover the CDR3 end, so that end is filled in from the germline J gene. This sequence joins TRBV20-1 and TRBJ2-5, with TRBD1 as a possible D gene (6 bases). The CDR3 sequence is 14 residues long. Per germline, CDR1 DFQATT and CDR2 SNEGSKA (reference sequence). V was shortened by 5 bases and J by 4 bases, with 17 bases between the two germline ends. CDR3 bases read: TGCAGTGCTGGACCGGGACAAGGTCCAGAGACC. This gives the protein CSAGPGQGPET. The whole CDR3 protein reads CSAGPGQGPETQYF.

Comment on this clone: The read is 3 residues too short to cover the CDR3 end, so that end is filled in from the germline J gene. V gene TRBV7-9 combines with J gene TRBJ2-1; D remains unclear. V was cut by 5 bases and J by 9 bases, with 20 bases left in between. CDR3 length equals 15 residues. From germline, CDR1 is SEHNR and CDR2 FQNEAQ (reference sequence). CDR3 sequence reads: CASSPRGQPWAEQFF. The CDR3 bases that were read are TGTGCCAGCAGCCCCCGTGGGCAGCCGTGGGCTGAG.

With regard to this clone: The read comes to an end 3 residues before the CDR3 does, leaving the germline J gene to fill in the end. The chain links TRBV20-1 to TRBJ1-4; D gene ambiguous. Looked up from germline, CDR1 is DFQATT and CDR2 is SNEGSKA (reference sequence). The V end was cut by 5 bases, the J end by 7 bases, with 14 bases between. This CDR3 has 13 amino acids. The part of the CDR3 DNA that was read is TGCAGTGCTCCTATCCGAGCCGGTGAAAAA. Translation gives CSAPIRAGEK. In full, the CDR3 is CSAPIRAGEKLFF.

Regarding this clone: The CDR3 end is not reached by the read, which stops 3 residues before it; the germline J gene fills it in. The rearrangement uses TRBV15 and TRBJ2-7, with TRBD1 as a possible D gene (6 bases). The germline V and J ends were trimmed by 1 base and 3 bases, with 16 bases remaining between them. The CDR3 loop spans 16 amino acids. Per germline, CDR1 LNHNV and CDR2 YYDKDF (reference sequence). The CDR3 bases that were read are TGTGCCACCAGCAGAGCCGTGGACAGTAGCAACTACGAG. It translates to CATSRAVDSSNYE. In full, the CDR3 is CATSRAVDSSNYEQYF.

In regard to this clone: With the read ending 3 residues before the CDR3 end, the germline J gene is used to fill in that end. The V and J genes are TRBV7-9 and TRBJ1-1; 8 nucleotides align to TRBD1. The germline V gene encodes CDR1 SEHNR and CDR2 FQNEAQ (reference sequence). The CDR3 spans 15 residues. Trimming took 3 bases from V and 2 from J; bases not matched to a gene: 5. Incomplete CDR3 DNA: TGTGCCAGCAGCTTTACACAGGGGGGAAACACTGAA. It translates to CASSFTQGGNTE. The complete CDR3 reads CASSFTQGGNTEAFF.

Points on this clone: Read coverage stops 3 residues before the CDR3 terminus; the germline J gene supplies the remainder. The V gene is TRBV5-1, the J gene TRBJ2-2, with D possibly matching TRBD1 (6 bases). Trimming stripped 0 bases from V and 3 bases from J, with 12 bases between. The CDR3 is made up of 16 amino acids. Looked up from germline, CDR1 is SGHRS and CDR2 is YFSETQ. The CDR3 here is CASSLGSGQHTGELFF. CDR3 DNA, as far as it was read: TGCGCCAGCAGCTTGGGGTCTGGACAGCACACCGGGGAG. Full variable domain (remainder filled in from reference TRBV5-1 and TRBJ2-2): KAGVTQTPRYLIKTRGQQVTLSCSPISGHRSVSWYQQTPGQGLQFLFEYFSETQRNKGNFPGRFSGRQFSNSRSEMNVSTLELGDSALYLCASSLGSGQHTGELFFGEGSRLTVL.

Worth noting for this clone: Read sequence stops 3 residues before the CDR3 end, and the germline J gene provides the missing end. This rearrangement joins TRBV12-3 or TRBV12-4 to TRBJ1-5, with 9 bases fitting TRBD1. J was trimmed by 3 bases and V by 2 bases; bases with no gene match: 11. The CDR3 extends over 18 amino acids. CDR3 sequence reads: CASSLTGGTGWDNQPQHF. The part of the CDR3 DNA that was read is TGTGCCAGCAGTTTAACGGGCGGGACAGGGTGGGACAATCAGCCC.

In regard to this clone: Read data end 3 residues before the CDR3 end; the end is taken from the germline J gene. This rearrangement joins TRBV4-1 to TRBJ2-7; TRBD1 matches at 8 bases. V shed 4 bases, J shed 0 bases, and the junction held 8 bases outside the gene matches. Germline values: CDR1 MGHRA, CDR2 YSYEKL. This CDR3 is built from 16 residues. CDR3 bases read: TGCGCCAGCAGCCGGGACAGGTCCTTCTACTCCTACGAG. Its protein product is CASSRDRSFYSYE. The CDR3 in its entirety is CASSRDRSFYSYEQYF.

Regarding this clone: The read comes to an end 3 residues before the CDR3 does, leaving the germline J gene to fill in the end. The chain combines TRBV19 with TRBJ2-4, with 13 bases identical to TRBD2. The V gene's germline CDR1 is LNHDA and CDR2 SQIVND (reference sequence). This CDR3 is 21 amino acids long. V trimming: 3 bases; J trimming: 0 bases; junction bases outside the gene matches: 14. The CDR3: CASSMSRWGTSGELAKNIQYF. The CDR3 bases that were read are TGTGCCAGTAGTATGAGTAGGTGGGGGACTAGCGGGGAACTAGCCAAAAACATT.

About this clone: The sequence runs out 3 residues before the end of the CDR3; the remainder is reconstructed from the germline J gene. The chain couples TRBV5-1 to TRBJ2-1; D not resolved. Germline CDR1 and CDR2: SGHRS and YFSETQ. The germline V and J ends were trimmed by 2 bases and 4 bases, with 7 bases remaining between them. This CDR3 has 13 amino acids. CDR3 DNA, as far as it was read: TGCGCCAGCAGCTTTGACAAGTACAATGAG. Amino acid sequence: CASSFDKYNE. Given in full, the CDR3 is CASSFDKYNEQFF.

To note about this clone: The read stops 3 residues short of the end of the CDR3; the missing end is completed from the germline J gene. This chain uses TRBV2 with TRBJ2-5, with 8 bases fitting TRBD1. The J segment lost 5 bases and the V segment lost 8 bases, leaving 10 bases of the junction unmatched. This CDR3 comprises 14 residues. Germline V CDR1 and CDR2: SNHLY, FYNNEI. The CDR3 protein is CASGWAQGAETQYF. The sequenced part of the CDR3 DNA is TGTGCCAGCGGATGGGCCCAGGGGGCTGAGACC.

To note about this clone: The read halts 3 residues ahead of the CDR3 end, with the missing end drawn from the germline J gene. The chain is built from TRBV5-1 and TRBJ2-5; D is uncertain. Trimming took 0 bases from V and 3 from J, leaving 9 bases between them. The CDR3 is made up of 14 amino acids. CDR1 SGHRS and CDR2 YFSETQ come from the germline V gene. The DNA read from the CDR3 is TGCGCCAGCAGCTTGGGAGGCTTTGAAGAGACC. It codes for CASSLGGFEET. From start to end, the CDR3 is CASSLGGFEETQYF.

To note about this clone: The read finishes 3 residues shy of the CDR3 end, and the germline J gene is used to complete it. The rearrangement links TRBV30 to TRBJ2-5, with TRBD2 matching over 7 bases. CDR1 is GTSNPN, CDR2 SVGIG, per germline (reference sequence). The CDR3 has 13 amino acids. J was trimmed by 5 bases and V by 0 bases; bases with no gene match: 3. The DNA read from the CDR3 is TGTGCCTGGAGTGTATGGGGGGGGGAGACC. Protein sequence: CAWSVWGGET. The whole CDR3 region reads CAWSVWGGETQYF.

On this clone: The CDR3 end is not reached by the read, which stops 3 residues before it; the germline J gene fills it in. The gene calls are TRBV30 and TRBJ1-6; D gene unclear. V was cut by 2 bases and J by 9 bases, with 8 bases left in between. The CDR3 has 12 residues. Germline lookup yields CDR1 GTSNPN and CDR2 SVGIG (reference sequence). The sequenced part of the CDR3 DNA is TGTGCCTGGAGTCTAAGCGGTTCACCC. Its protein product is CAWSLSGSP. The full CDR3 protein is CAWSLSGSPLHF.

As for this clone: The CDR3 end is not reached by the read, which stops 3 residues before it; the germline J gene fills it in. V and J are TRBV6-1 and TRBJ2-7; unclear D gene. Looked up from germline, CDR1 is MNHNS and CDR2 is SASEGT. V lost 1 base and J 6 bases, leaving 10 bases between the germline ends. This CDR3 spans 13 amino acids. The DNA read from the CDR3 is TGTGCCAGCAGTGAAGGGCCAGGCGTCGAG. It specifies CASSEGPGVE. The whole CDR3 is CASSEGPGVEQYF.

As regards this clone: The read falls 3 residues short of the CDR3 end, and the missing part is taken from the germline J gene. The chain is built from TRBV2 and TRBJ1-4; TRBD1 might be the D (5 bases). Germline V gene data show CDR1 as SNHLY and CDR2 as FYNNEI. Between the trimmed V and J ends, which lost 6 bases and 3 bases, there was a span of 14 bases. The CDR3 loop spans 15 amino acids. This chain's CDR3 is CASRARTTANEKLFF. The part of the CDR3 DNA that was read is TGTGCCAGCAGGGCACGGACAACGGCTAATGAAAAA.

As concerns this clone: The read gets to within 3 residues of the CDR3 end, and the germline J gene fills in the rest. J is TRBJ1-2 and V is TRBV7-2; D is uncertain. The V end lost 1 base, the J end lost 7 bases, and 10 bases lay between the germline ends. CDR1 and CDR2 (germline): SGHTA, FQGNSA. The CDR3 contains 13 residues. The CDR3 is CASSLVVGVGYTF. Partial CDR3 DNA: TGTGCCAGCAGCTTAGTGGTCGGGGTTGGC.

As to this clone: The observed sequence ends 3 residues before the CDR3 terminus, with the missing tail filled in from the germline J gene. V is TRBV2 and J is TRBJ1-1, with D possibly TRBD1 on 5 matching bases. Germline V gene sequence: CDR1 SNHLY, CDR2 FYNNEI. V lost 3 bases to trimming and J lost 0 bases, with 14 bases between them. The length of the CDR3 is 16 residues. The CDR3 loop reads CASSETDRVMNTEAFF. The sequenced part of the CDR3 DNA is TGTGCCAGCAGTGAGACAGACAGAGTCATGAACACTGAA.

Details on this clone: The CDR3 goes on 3 residues after the read ends, and that part is filled in from the germline J gene. The chain links TRBV12-3 or TRBV12-4 to TRBJ2-7; 7 bases are a match to TRBD1. The CDR3 spans 17 residues. Losses at the gene ends were 5 bases for V and 5 bases for J; bases not matched to a gene: 18. This CDR3 reads CASSRRIQGLHRNEQYF. The DNA read from the CDR3 is TGTGCCAGCAGTAGACGGATACAGGGGTTACACCGAAACGAG.

In regard to this clone: The read comes to an end 3 residues before the CDR3 does, leaving the germline J gene to fill in the end. V gene TRBV5-4 combines with J gene TRBJ2-1; tentatively, D is TRBD2 (5 bases). This CDR3 has 15 amino acids. CDR1 is SGHNT and CDR2 is YYREEE in the germline V gene (reference sequence). V was shortened by 4 bases and J by 2 bases, with 13 bases between the two germline ends. The chain's CDR3 is CASSPDSMPYNEQFF. CDR3 DNA (partial): TGTGCCAGCAGCCCGGACTCAATGCCCTACAATGAG.

Concerning this clone itself: The read terminates 3 residues ahead of where the CDR3 ends, so the germline J gene completes it. The chain combines TRBV19 with TRBJ1-1; 7 bases align to TRBD1. From germline, CDR1 is LNHDA and CDR2 SQIVND (reference sequence). CDR3 length equals 13 residues. The V and J ends lost 7 bases and 1 base, in that order; junction bases with no gene match: 3. CDR3 DNA (partial): TGTGCCAGTAAAAGGGGGCCGAACACTGAA. Translating gives CASKRGPNTE. Given in full, the CDR3 is CASKRGPNTEAFF.

Details on this clone: The read terminates 3 residues before the CDR3 end, so the remaining end is supplied by the germline J gene. The V and J genes are TRBV27 and TRBJ1-4, with 7 bases identical to TRBD1. Germline V CDR1 and CDR2: MNHEY, SMNVEV (reference sequence). The length of the CDR3 is 14 residues. V gave up 5 bases and J gave up 7 bases; unmatched junction bases: 7. The sequenced part of the CDR3 DNA is TGTGCCAGCAGTAGACCCGGGACAGCTGAAAAA. This translates into CASSRPGTAEK. The CDR3 as a whole reads CASSRPGTAEKLFF.

Details on this clone: The missing CDR3 end, 3 residues past where the read stops, is filled in from the germline J gene. The chain joins TRBV29-1 to TRBJ2-7; D might be TRBD2 (5 bases). The ends were cut back, 4 bases at V and 3 bases at J, with 16 bases in the middle. From germline, CDR1 is SQVTM and CDR2 ANQGSEA. This CDR3 contains 14 residues. The CDR3 DNA, read in part, is TGCAGCGTTGCCACGGGGAGCCAGGTCTACGAG. Translating gives CSVATGSQVYE. The full CDR3 protein is CSVATGSQVYEQYF.

As regards this clone: The DNA ends 3 residues before the CDR3 does, and the rest of the CDR3 is filled in from the germline J gene. The chain combines TRBV7-9 with TRBJ2-3; D is unclear. Trimming cost V 3 bases and J 2 bases, with 12 bases left between them. This CDR3 spans 15 amino acids. Per germline, CDR1 SEHNR and CDR2 FQNEAQ (reference sequence). The CDR3 sequence: CASSFWYGITDTQYF. CDR3 bases read: TGTGCCAGCAGCTTCTGGTACGGTATCACAGATACG.

Concerning this clone: The read finishes 3 residues shy of the CDR3 end, and the germline J gene is used to complete it. V gene TRBV20-1 combines with J gene TRBJ2-7; 9 bases fit TRBD2. Losses at the gene ends were 0 bases for V and 2 bases for J; bases not matched to a gene: 8. CDR1 and CDR2 (germline): DFQATT, SNEGSKA (reference sequence). This CDR3 is built from 16 residues. The DNA read from the CDR3 is TGCAGTGCTAGAGACCTTAGCGGGGGTGACACCTACGAG. Translated: CSARDLSGGDTYE. Given in full, the CDR3 is CSARDLSGGDTYEQYF.

A note on this clone: The read halts 3 residues ahead of the CDR3 end, with the missing end drawn from the germline J gene. The chain joins TRBV5-1 to TRBJ2-3, with D tentatively TRBD1 (7 bases). In germline, CDR1 is SGHRS, CDR2 YFSETQ. The CDR3 sequence is 15 residues long. V lost 4 bases and J lost 6, with 18 bases in between. The part of the CDR3 DNA that was read is TGCGCCAGCAGCCTCCGGGGGACAGCGGAGGATACG. This sequence encodes CASSLRGTAEDT. The entire CDR3 protein reads CASSLRGTAEDTQYF.

Details on this clone: The sequenced fragment ends 3 residues before the CDR3 boundary, so the rest is inferred from the germline J gene. The V call is TRBV20-1, the J call TRBJ2-7; the D is unclear. Germline loops: CDR1 DFQATT, CDR2 SNEGSKA (reference sequence). This CDR3 spans 12 amino acids. The V and J ends lost 4 bases and 5 bases respectively, with 12 bases between them. CDR3 bases read: TGCAGTGCTACCGACCTGGCGGACGAG. This translates into CSATDLADE. The full CDR3 is CSATDLADEQYF.